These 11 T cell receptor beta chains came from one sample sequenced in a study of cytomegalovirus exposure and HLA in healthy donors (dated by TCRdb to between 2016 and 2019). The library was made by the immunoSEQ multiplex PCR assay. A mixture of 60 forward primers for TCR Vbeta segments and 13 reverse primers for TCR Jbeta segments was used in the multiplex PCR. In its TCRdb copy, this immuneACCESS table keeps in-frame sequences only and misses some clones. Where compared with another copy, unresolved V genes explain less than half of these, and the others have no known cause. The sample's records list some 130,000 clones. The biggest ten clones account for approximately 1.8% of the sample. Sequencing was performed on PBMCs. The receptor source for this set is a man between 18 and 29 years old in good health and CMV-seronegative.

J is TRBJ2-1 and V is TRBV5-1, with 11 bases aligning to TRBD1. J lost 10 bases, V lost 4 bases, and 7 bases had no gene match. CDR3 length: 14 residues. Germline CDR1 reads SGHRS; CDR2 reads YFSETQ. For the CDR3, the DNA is TGCGCCAGCAGCGAAGGGACAGGGGGAAACGAGCAGTTCTTC. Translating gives CASSEGTGGNEQFF.

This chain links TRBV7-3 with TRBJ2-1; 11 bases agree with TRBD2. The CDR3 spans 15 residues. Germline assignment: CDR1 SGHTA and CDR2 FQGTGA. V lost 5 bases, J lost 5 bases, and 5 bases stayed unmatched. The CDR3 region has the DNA TGTGCCAGCAGCACTCGACTAGCGGGGAACAATGAGCAGTTCTTC. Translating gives CASSTRLAGNNEQFF. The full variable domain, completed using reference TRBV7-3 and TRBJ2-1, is GAGVSQTPSNKVTEKGKYVELRCDPISGHTALYWYRQSLGQGPEFLIYFQGTGAADDSGLPNDRFFAVRPEGSVSTLKIQRTERGDSAVYLCASSTRLAGNNEQFFGPGTRLTVL.

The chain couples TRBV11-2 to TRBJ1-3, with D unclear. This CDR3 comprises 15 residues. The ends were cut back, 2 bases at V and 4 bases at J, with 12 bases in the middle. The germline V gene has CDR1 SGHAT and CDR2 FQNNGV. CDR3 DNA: TGTGCCAGCAGCTTACTCCCAGGAGGGGGAAACACCATATATTTT. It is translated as CASSLLPGGGNTIYF.

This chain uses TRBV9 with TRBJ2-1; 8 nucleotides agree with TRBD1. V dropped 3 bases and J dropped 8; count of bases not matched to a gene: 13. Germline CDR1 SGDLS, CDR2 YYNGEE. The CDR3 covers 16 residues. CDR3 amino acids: CASSGGVGQGFYEQFF. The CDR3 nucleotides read TGTGCCAGCAGCGGTGGGGTTGGACAGGGCTTCTATGAGCAGTTCTTC.

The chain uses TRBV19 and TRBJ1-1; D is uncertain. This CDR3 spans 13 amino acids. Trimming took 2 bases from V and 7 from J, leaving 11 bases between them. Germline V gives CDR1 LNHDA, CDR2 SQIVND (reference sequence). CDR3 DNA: TGTGCCAGTAGTATACGAGGGTTAGGTGAAGCTTTCTTT. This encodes CASSIRGLGEAFF.

The CDR3 sequence is CASSPLRQGSEQYF. As DNA, the CDR3 is TGCGCCAGCAGTCCTCTTCGACAGGGCTCCGAGCAGTACTTC. The chain carries TRBV10-1 and TRBJ2-5, with TRBD1 identical over 7 bases. The J call is doubtful: the DNA matches TRBJ2-7 better. The CDR3 extends over 14 amino acids. Per the germline V gene, CDR1 is WNHNN and CDR2 is SYGVQD (reference sequence).

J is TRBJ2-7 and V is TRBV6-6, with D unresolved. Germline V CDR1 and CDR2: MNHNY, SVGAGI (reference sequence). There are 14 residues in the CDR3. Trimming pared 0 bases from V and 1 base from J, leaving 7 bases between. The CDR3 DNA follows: TGTGCCAGCAGTTACTCGTCCGGGTCCTACGAGCAGTACTTC. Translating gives CASSYSSGSYEQYF.

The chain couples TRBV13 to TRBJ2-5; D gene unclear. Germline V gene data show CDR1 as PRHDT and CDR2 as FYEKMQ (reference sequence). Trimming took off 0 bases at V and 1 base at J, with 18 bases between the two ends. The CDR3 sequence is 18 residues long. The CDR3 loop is CASSLGRHRNLAQETQYF. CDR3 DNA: TGTGCCAGCAGCTTAGGCAGGCACAGAAACCTCGCCCAAGAGACCCAGTACTTC.

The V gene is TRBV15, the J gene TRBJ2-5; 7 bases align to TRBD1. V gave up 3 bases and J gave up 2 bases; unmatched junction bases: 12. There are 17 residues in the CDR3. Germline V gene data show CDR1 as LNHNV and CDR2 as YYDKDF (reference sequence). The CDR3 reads CATSRELRDSLQETQYF. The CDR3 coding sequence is TGTGCCACCAGCAGGGAACTCCGGGACAGTCTACAAGAGACCCAGTACTTC.

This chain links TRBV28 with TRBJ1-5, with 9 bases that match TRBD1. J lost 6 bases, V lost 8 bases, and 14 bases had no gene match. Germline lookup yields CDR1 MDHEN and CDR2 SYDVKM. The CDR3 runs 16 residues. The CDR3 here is CASRPRQGVSGQPQHF. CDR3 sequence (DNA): TGTGCCAGCCGGCCAAGACAGGGGGTTTCGGGTCAGCCCCAGCATTTT.

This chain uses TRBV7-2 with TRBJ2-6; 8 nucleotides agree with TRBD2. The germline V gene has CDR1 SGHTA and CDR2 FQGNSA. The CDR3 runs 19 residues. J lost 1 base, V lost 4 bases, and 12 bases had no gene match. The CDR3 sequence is CASSSPGRGGISGANVLTF. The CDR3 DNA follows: TGTGCCAGCAGCTCCCCGGGACGGGGGGGGATATCTGGGGCCAACGTCCTGACTTTC. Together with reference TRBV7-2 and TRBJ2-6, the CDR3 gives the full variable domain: GAGVSQSPSNKVTEKGKDVELRCDPISGHTALYWYRQSLGQGLEFLIYFQGNSAPDKSGLPSDRFSAERTGGSVSTLTIQRTQQEDSAVYLCASSSPGRGGISGANVLTFGAGSRLTVL.